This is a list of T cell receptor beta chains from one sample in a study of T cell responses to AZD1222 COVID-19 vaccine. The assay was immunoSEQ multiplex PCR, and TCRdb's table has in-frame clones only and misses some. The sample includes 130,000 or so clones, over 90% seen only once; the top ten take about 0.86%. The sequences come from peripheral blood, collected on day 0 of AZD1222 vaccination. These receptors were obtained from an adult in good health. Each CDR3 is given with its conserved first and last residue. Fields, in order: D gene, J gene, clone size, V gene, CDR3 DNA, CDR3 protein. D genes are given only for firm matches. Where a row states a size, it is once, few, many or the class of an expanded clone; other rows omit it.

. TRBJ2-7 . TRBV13 TGTGCCAGCAGCTTAGGGCAGGGAATGTACGAGCAGTACTTC CASSLGQGMYEQYF
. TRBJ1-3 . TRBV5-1 TGCGCCAGCGGGGAAGGTGTATCGGGAAACACCATATATTTT CASGEGVSGNTIYF
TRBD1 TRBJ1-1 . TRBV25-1 TGTGCCAGCAGTGAATGGACAGGGGAGAACACTGAAGCTTTCTTT CASSEWTGENTEAFF
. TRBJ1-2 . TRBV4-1 TGCGCCAGCAGCCAAGATGTGCGGGGCGGCTACACCTTC CASSQDVRGGYTF
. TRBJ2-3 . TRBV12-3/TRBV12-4 TGTGCCAGCAGGAGGGGGGGGACAGATACGCAGTATTTT CASRRGGTDTQYF
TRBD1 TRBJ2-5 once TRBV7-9 TGTGCCAGCAGCTGGGGGACAGGAGAGACCCAGTACTTC CASSWGTGETQYF
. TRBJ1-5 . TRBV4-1 TGCGCCAGCAGCCAACTTGGGACCCCCGGGCATCAGCCCCAGCATTTT CASSQLGTPGHQPQHF
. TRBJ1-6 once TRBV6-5 TGTGCCAGCAGTCTCAGTATCTATTCACCCCTCCACTTT CASSLSIYSPLHF
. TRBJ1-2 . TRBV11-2 TGTGCCAGCAGCCCCGGACCTTCTCTTTACGAGAGCTACACCTTC CASSPGPSLYESYTF
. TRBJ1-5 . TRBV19 TGTGCCAGTAGTATAGGGGGTGGGCCCCAGCATTTT CASSIGGGPQHF
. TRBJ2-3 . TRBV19 TGTGCCAGTAGTACTACAGGGAGCACAGATACGCAGTATTTT CASSTTGSTDTQYF
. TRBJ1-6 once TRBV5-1 TGCGCCAGCAGCTTGGCGGCAGGGTCTCCCTATAATTCACCCCTCCACTTT CASSLAAGSPYNSPLHF
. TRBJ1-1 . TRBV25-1 TGTGCCAGCAGTGGGGACGGACGGAACACTGAAGCTTTCTTT CASSGDGRNTEAFF
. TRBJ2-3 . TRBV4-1 TGCGCCAGCAGCCAGTACACAGGGCGAGGGGCAGATACGCAGTATTTT CASSQYTGRGADTQYF
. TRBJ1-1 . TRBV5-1 TGCGCCAGCAGCATTGATGAGAACACTGAAGCTTTCTTT CASSIDENTEAFF
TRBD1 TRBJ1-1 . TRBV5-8 TGTGCCAGCAGGCTGACCCGGGACAGGGATTATGAAGCTTTCTTT CASRLTRDRDYEAFF
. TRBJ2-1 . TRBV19 TGTGCCAGTAGTATTTTCTACAATGAGCAGTTCTTC CASSIFYNEQFF
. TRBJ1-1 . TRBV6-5 TGTGCCAGCACCCGGGACGGCCGGACGGCTGAAGCTTTCTTT CASTRDGRTAEAFF
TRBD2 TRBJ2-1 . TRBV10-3 TGTGCCACCTGGGGGACTAGCAGTCACAATGAGCAGTTCTTC CATWGTSSHNEQFF
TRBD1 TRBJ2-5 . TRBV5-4 TGTGCCAGCAGCTCGAGGACAGGGTCGGAGACCCAGTACTTC CASSSRTGSETQYF
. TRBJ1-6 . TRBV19 TGTGCCAGTGCCGGTTCCCGCTATTCACCCCTCCACTTT CASAGSRYSPLHF
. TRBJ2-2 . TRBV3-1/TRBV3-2 TGTGCCAGCAGCCAAGGGGGGCTACAGAACACCGGGGAGCTGTTTTTT CASSQGGLQNTGELFF
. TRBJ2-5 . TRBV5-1 TGCGCCAGCACCTCCCAGGGCGACCTACAAGAGACCCAGTACTTC CASTSQGDLQETQYF
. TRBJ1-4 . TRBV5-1 TGCGCCAGCAGCTTGGCTGGGCAGGTAAAACTGTTTTTT CASSLAGQVKLFF
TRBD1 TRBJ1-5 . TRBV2 TGTGCCAGCAGTGAACAGGGGGATCAGCCCCAGCATTTT CASSEQGDQPQHF
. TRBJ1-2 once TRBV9 TGTGCCAGCAGCGTGGACAGTACCTATGGCTACACCTTC CASSVDSTYGYTF
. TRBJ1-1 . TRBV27 TGTGCCAGCAGTGAACAGGGTGGGGTCACTGAAGCTTTCTTT CASSEQGGVTEAFF
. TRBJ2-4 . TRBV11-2 TGTGCCCGCCCCCCGACAGGTGACCTAGCCAAAAACATTCAGTACTTC CARPPTGDLAKNIQYF
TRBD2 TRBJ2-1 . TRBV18 TGTGCCAGCTCACCAGGATTAGCGGGGGGATATTACAATGAGCAGTTCTTC CASSPGLAGGYYNEQFF
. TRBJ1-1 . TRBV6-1 TGTGCCAGCAGTGAAACACCGGGGGTGAACACTGAAGCTTTCTTT CASSETPGVNTEAFF
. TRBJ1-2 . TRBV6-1 TGTGCCAGCAGTGACATCCAGGGTTTTGATGGCTACACCTTC CASSDIQGFDGYTF
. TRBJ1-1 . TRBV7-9 TGTGCCAGCAGCATCAGTTCCGGGGGCGAGAACACTGAAGCTTTCTTT CASSISSGGENTEAFF
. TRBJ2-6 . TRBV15 TGTGCCACCAGCAGCCACGGGGCCTCCTCTGGGGCCAACGTCCTGACTTTC CATSSHGASSGANVLTF
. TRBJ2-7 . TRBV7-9 TGTGCCAGCAGCTCCGGGACCTCGAGGTACGAGCAGTACTTC CASSSGTSRYEQYF
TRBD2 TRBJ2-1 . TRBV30 TGTGCCTGGGATGAACCGCTAGCGGGGCCGTACAATGAGCAGTTCTTC CAWDEPLAGPYNEQFF
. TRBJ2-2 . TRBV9 TGTGCCAGCAGTCTCCAGGCGAGCACCGGGGAGCTGTTTTTT CASSLQASTGELFF
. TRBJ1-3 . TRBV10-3 TGTGCCTCCGAGGGTCACTCTGGAAACACCATATATTTT CASEGHSGNTIYF
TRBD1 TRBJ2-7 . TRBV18 TGTGCCAGCTCACCACAGGGGGCAGAGGAGCAGTACTTC CASSPQGAEEQYF
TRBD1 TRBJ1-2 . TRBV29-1 TGCAGCGTTGAAGGACAGGGGGGAGCTAACTATGGCTACACCTTC CSVEGQGGANYGYTF
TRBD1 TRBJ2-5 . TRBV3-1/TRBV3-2 TGTGCCAGCAGCCAGGGACAGGGAATGGAAGAGACCCAGTACTTC CASSQGQGMEETQYF
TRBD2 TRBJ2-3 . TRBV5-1 TGCGCCAGCAGCTTGGGACTAGCTGACACAGATACGCAGTATTTT CASSLGLADTDTQYF
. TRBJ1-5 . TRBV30 TGTGCCTGGAGTGAGACGGATGTAAGCAATCAGCCCCAGCATTTT CAWSETDVSNQPQHF
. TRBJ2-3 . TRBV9 TGTGCCAGCAGCGTAGTTGGCGGGGGCTACACAGATACGCAGTATTTT CASSVVGGGYTDTQYF
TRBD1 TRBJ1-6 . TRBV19 TGTGCCAGTAGATTGGGACAGAGGGGCAATTCACCCCTCCACTTT CASRLGQRGNSPLHF
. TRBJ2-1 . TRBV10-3 TGTGCCATCAGTGACCCTTCGGAGGAGCAGTTCTTC CAISDPSEEQFF
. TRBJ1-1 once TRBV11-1 TGTGCCAGCAAAAACCGGGACCTGAACACTGAAGCTTTCTTT CASKNRDLNTEAFF
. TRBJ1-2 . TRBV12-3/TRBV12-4 TGTGCCAGCAGCTTAACAGCCTATGGCTACACCTTC CASSLTAYGYTF